Listed below are T cell receptor beta chains from one sample, sequenced in a study of cytomegalovirus exposure and HLA in healthy donors. Method: immunoSEQ multiplex PCR; TCRdb's copy keeps in-frame clones and lacks some. Among some 96,000 clones listed, roughly 80% were seen once. The sequencing sample was made of PBMCs. The source is a female donor in good health and CMV-seronegative. CDR3s include the opening cysteine and the closing phenylalanine or tryptophan.

J gene,V gene,CDR3 protein
TRBJ1-2,TRBV5-1,CASSYETGDYGYTF
TRBJ2-2,TRBV30,CAWSVGSGRIGELFF
TRBJ1-6,TRBV5-6,CASSLIGDGSPLHF
TRBJ1-3,TRBV19,CASTPWAGAGNTIYF
TRBJ2-1,TRBV6-5,CASKETSGRYEQFF
TRBJ2-7,TRBV19,CASSREGTSSYEQYF
TRBJ1-1,TRBV15,CATSRGLLNTEAFF
TRBJ2-2,TRBV11-3,CASSLDQLAGEAGELFF
TRBJ2-1,TRBV7-3,CASSLDRGAYNEQFF
TRBJ1-2,TRBV7-8,CASSLGDSPAGGYTF
TRBJ1-3,TRBV9,CASSVPSGTIYF
TRBJ2-7,TRBV7-8,CASSFGSGGTYEQYF
TRBJ2-1,TRBV10-1,CASRRAGPTPNEQFF
TRBJ1-5,TRBV5-5,CASSAGEGFGQPQHF
TRBJ2-7,TRBV11-1,CASSFLTGGEQYF
TRBJ1-2,TRBV6-6,CATGTGSDFGYGYTF
TRBJ2-2,TRBV6-5,CASRPLDGFAGELFF
TRBJ1-5,TRBV13,CASSVGGQGNNQPQHF
TRBJ2-1,TRBV5-4,CASSFRAGGPPYNEQFF
TRBJ2-1,TRBV9,CASSTNGLSFEQFF
TRBJ1-5,TRBV13,CASSRRAGQPQHF
TRBJ1-6,TRBV5-5,CASSLGTGRRRSPLHF
TRBJ2-5,TRBV7-9,CASSWNLLIAAQETQYF
TRBJ2-4,TRBV15,CATSRDRGSGRATNIQYF
TRBJ1-1,TRBV27,CASSWDRVTEAFF
TRBJ2-3,TRBV10-1,CASSDIAGERTSTDTQYF
TRBJ2-1,TRBV7-3,CASSWGGSYNEQFF
TRBJ1-2,TRBV28,CASSNSATGDNYGYTF
TRBJ1-2,TRBV5-1,CASSLGGQGYGYTF
TRBJ2-5,TRBV7-8,CASSDPRTGQWTQYF
TRBJ2-1,TRBV21-1,CASSKVIIEEEKSYNEQFF
TRBJ2-3,TRBV4-1,CASSQESVGASTDTQYF
TRBJ1-2,TRBV5-1,CASSRRDRGRLGYGYTF
TRBJ2-3,TRBV6-4,CASSDRERASTDTQYF
TRBJ2-2,TRBV9,CASSVATRETGELFF
TRBJ2-7,TRBV11-2,CASSWGGYEQYF
TRBJ1-5,TRBV7-2,CASSFLAHSNQPQHF
TRBJ1-3,TRBV11-3,CASSLRGGNTIYF
TRBJ1-2,TRBV10-2,CASSDRRGGGGYTF
TRBJ2-5,TRBV28,CASSFIGVERGGETQYF
TRBJ2-7,TRBV29-1,CSVLLTGPPYEQYF
TRBJ2-7,TRBV7-2,CASSLQRTGGPEQYF
TRBJ1-1,TRBV5-6,CASSIETGALMNTEAFF
TRBJ2-2,TRBV28,CASSLFPAVNTGELFF
TRBJ1-5,TRBV6-5,CATQGGSNQPQHF
TRBJ1-5,TRBV5-4,CASSQGGGSNQPQHF
TRBJ1-4,TRBV15,CATSKDRGTNEKLFF
TRBJ2-7,TRBV4-1,CASSHKRGDSSYEQYF
TRBJ1-3,TRBV5-5,CASLRAGEGNTIYF
TRBJ1-2,TRBV30,CAWSLKGRGGYTF
TRBJ2-7,TRBV7-9,CASSLGQGTYEQYF
TRBJ1-1,TRBV7-8,CASSLGQGYTEAFF
TRBJ2-1,TRBV4-3,CASSPTPSGNEQFF
TRBJ2-1,TRBV11-2,CASSLATNEQFF
TRBJ1-1,TRBV25-1,CASSDDRRAFF
TRBJ2-1,TRBV4-1,CASSQTTGQGSRNEQFF
TRBJ2-6,TRBV4-3,CASSQLAMLSGANVLTF
TRBJ2-7,TRBV11-2,CASSLAEGGGPYEQYF
TRBJ2-1,TRBV28,CASSNSGGVYNEQFF
TRBJ1-2,TRBV5-1,CASSPDGGYGYTF